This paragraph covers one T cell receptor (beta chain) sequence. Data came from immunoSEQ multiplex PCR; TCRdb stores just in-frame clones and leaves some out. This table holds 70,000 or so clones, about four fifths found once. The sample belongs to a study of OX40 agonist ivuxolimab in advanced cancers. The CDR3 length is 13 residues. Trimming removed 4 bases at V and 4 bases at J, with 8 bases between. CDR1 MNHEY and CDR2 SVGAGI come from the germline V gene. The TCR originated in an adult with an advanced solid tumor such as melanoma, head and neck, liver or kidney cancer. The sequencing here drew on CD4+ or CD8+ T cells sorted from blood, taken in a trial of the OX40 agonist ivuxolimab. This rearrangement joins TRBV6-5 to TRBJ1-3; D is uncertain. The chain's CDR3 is CASSLERGNTIYF. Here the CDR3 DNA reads TGTGCCAGCAGTTTAGAAAGGGGAAACACCATATATTTT.